This is a list of T cell receptor beta chains from one sample in a study of shared clonotypes between healthy human individuals. The assay was immunoSEQ multiplex PCR, and TCRdb's table has in-frame clones only and misses some. This table has millions of clones, approximately 93% appearing once. The sample taken for sequencing was naive CD4+ T cells from PBMCs. These receptors originate from a man aged 18 to 30 in good health. Some clones in this sample may be carry-over from other donors' samples. The CDR3 runs from the conserved cysteine through the conserved F or W. The D gene is left open where the match is weak. The size entry is marked missing in some rows and otherwise reads once, few, many or a size class.

TRBV5-1	TRBJ2-1	NA	TRBD2	CASTPPGLVYNEQFF	TGCGCCAGCACCCCACCGGGACTAGTTTACAATGAGCAGTTCTTC
TRBV29-1	TRBJ1-1	NA	NA	CSAMGVTEAFF	TGCAGCGCTATGGGGGTCACTGAAGCTTTCTTT
TRBV28	TRBJ1-5	NA	NA	CASSFLTGMGNQPQHF	TGTGCCAGCAGTTTTCTAACAGGGATGGGCAATCAGCCCCAGCATTTT
TRBV11-3	TRBJ2-1	NA	TRBD2	CASSLSPTGLADNEQFF	TGTGCCAGCAGCTTAAGCCCCACGGGACTAGCGGACAATGAGCAGTTCTTC
TRBV28	TRBJ2-2	NA	TRBD1	CASKGDRPYTGELFF	TGTGCCAGCAAGGGGGACAGGCCCTACACCGGGGAGCTGTTTTTT
TRBV19	TRBJ1-5	NA	TRBD1	CASSRQGGWNQPQHF	TGTGCCAGTAGCCGACAGGGGGGGTGGAATCAGCCCCAGCATTTT
TRBV19	TRBJ1-2	NA	NA	CATFPSGRAVGGYTF	TGTGCCACCTTCCCTTCGGGCAGGGCCGTTGGTGGCTACACCTTC
TRBV5-1	TRBJ1-1	NA	TRBD1	CASSSAASGGYTEAFF	TGCGCCAGCAGCTCAGCAGCCTCAGGGGGTTACACTGAAGCTTTCTTT
TRBV5-4	TRBJ2-3	once	NA	CASSTADTQYF	TGTGCCAGCAGCACCGCAGATACGCAGTATTTT
TRBV28	TRBJ1-5	NA	NA	CASSPTYNQPQHF	TGTGCCAGCAGCCCTACCTACAATCAGCCCCAGCATTTT
TRBV7-3	TRBJ2-1	NA	TRBD2	CASSFRLASYNEQFF	TGTGCCAGCAGCTTCCGACTAGCGTCCTACAATGAGCAGTTCTTC
TRBV2	TRBJ1-1	NA	NA	CASGYQGTTEAFF	TGTGCCAGCGGATACCAGGGGACCACTGAAGCTTTCTTT
TRBV19	TRBJ2-2	NA	TRBD2	CASSIGGRTGELFF	TGTGCCAGTAGTATCGGCGGGAGAACCGGGGAGCTGTTTTTT
TRBV5-6	TRBJ2-5	NA	NA	CASSGYRETQYF	TGTGCCAGCAGCGGCTACAGGGAGACCCAGTACTTC
TRBV7-9	TRBJ2-5	NA	NA	CASSLSAAQETQYF	TGTGCCAGCAGCTTATCAGCTGCCCAAGAGACCCAGTACTTC
TRBV5-1	TRBJ2-2	NA	TRBD1	CASSLVTGAQGTGELFF	TGCGCCAGCAGCTTAGTAACAGGGGCGCAGGGCACCGGGGAGCTGTTTTTT
TRBV5-1	TRBJ2-5	few	NA	CASSRSLAGQETQYF	TGCGCCAGCAGCCGATCGCTCGCGGGTCAAGAGACCCAGTACTTC
TRBV15	TRBJ2-3	NA	TRBD2	CATSRRAGAWTDTQYF	TGTGCCACCAGCAGGCGAGCGGGAGCGTGGACAGATACGCAGTATTTT
TRBV5-1	TRBJ2-3	NA	NA	CASSPSTDTQYF	TGCGCCAGCAGCCCTAGCACAGATACGCAGTATTTT
TRBV7-3	TRBJ2-1	NA	NA	CASSLRLGTEEYNEQFF	TGTGCCAGCAGCTTGCGCCTCGGGACGGAGGAGTACAATGAGCAGTTCTTC
TRBV5-1	TRBJ1-3	NA	NA	CASSLEGNSGNTIYF	TGCGCCAGCAGCTTGGAAGGGAACTCTGGAAACACCATATATTTT
TRBV19	TRBJ2-5	NA	TRBD1	CASSKITGQIQETQYF	TGTGCCAGTAGTAAAATCACGGGACAGATACAAGAGACCCAGTACTTC
TRBV6-6	TRBJ2-5	NA	NA	CASGPGGYQETQYF	TGTGCCAGCGGACCAGGAGGTTACCAAGAGACCCAGTACTTC
TRBV7-2	TRBJ2-7	NA	NA	CASSRISYEQYF	TGTGCCAGCAGTCGCATCTCCTACGAGCAGTACTTC
TRBV5-1	TRBJ2-1	NA	TRBD2	CASSLVAGAYNEQFF	TGCGCCAGCAGCTTGGTGGCGGGGGCCTACAATGAGCAGTTCTTC
TRBV19	TRBJ1-5	NA	NA	CASSIGGEGQPQHF	TGTGCCAGTAGTATAGGCGGGGAAGGTCAGCCCCAGCATTTT
TRBV7-8	TRBJ2-5	NA	TRBD2	CASSIGVLAGEVETQYF	TGTGCCAGCAGTATTGGGGTACTAGCGGGAGAGGTAGAGACCCAGTACTTC
TRBV28	TRBJ1-5	NA	NA	CASSFSPPRYNQPQHF	TGTGCCAGCAGTTTTTCCCCCCCGAGATACAATCAGCCCCAGCATTTT
TRBV10-3	TRBJ1-1	NA	NA	CAISESGRNTEAFF	TGTGCCATCAGTGAGTCGGGGAGGAACACTGAAGCTTTCTTT
TRBV6-5	TRBJ1-1	NA	TRBD1	CASTKEGAVAEAFF	TGTGCCAGCACCAAGGAGGGGGCGGTGGCTGAAGCTTTCTTT
TRBV14	TRBJ1-4	NA	NA	CASSRGVWEREKLFF	TGTGCCAGCAGCCGGGGGGTATGGGAGCGCGAAAAACTGTTTTTT
TRBV29-1	TRBJ2-1	NA	NA	CSVRPSGRAEQFF	TGCAGCGTTAGGCCGTCAGGGCGGGCCGAGCAGTTCTTC
TRBV10-1	TRBJ1-4	NA	NA	CASYLAQPSISTNEKLFF	TGCGCCAGTTACCTTGCACAGCCCTCTATCTCAACTAATGAAAAACTGTTTTTT
TRBV5-6	TRBJ1-1	NA	TRBD1	CASSLSARGPSVAFF	TGTGCCAGCAGCTTATCCGCCAGGGGGCCCTCAGTAGCTTTCTTT
TRBV7-2	TRBJ2-5	NA	TRBD2	CASSSAGTSEETQYF	TGTGCCAGCAGTTCCGCCGGGACTAGCGAAGAGACCCAGTACTTC
TRBV5-1	TRBJ1-2	NA	NA	CASSEGVNYGYTF	TGCGCCAGCAGCGAAGGGGTGAACTATGGCTACACCTTC
TRBV5-1	TRBJ2-3	NA	NA	CASSPWTSSDTQYF	TGCGCCAGCAGCCCTTGGACAAGTTCGGATACGCAGTATTTT
TRBV5-6	TRBJ2-7	NA	NA	CASSFGGVLGAYEQYF	TGTGCCAGCAGCTTTGGCGGGGTCCTAGGGGCCTACGAGCAGTACTTC
TRBV28	TRBJ1-4	NA	TRBD1	CASSLGQGVLATNEKLFF	TGTGCCAGCAGTCTTGGACAGGGGGTCTTAGCAACTAATGAAAAACTGTTTTTT
TRBV6-5	TRBJ2-1	NA	NA	CASSYSRTYNNEQFF	TGTGCCAGCAGTTACTCCCGTACCTATAACAATGAGCAGTTCTTC
TRBV4-2	TRBJ2-7	NA	TRBD2	CASSSLAGVYF	TGTGCCAGCAGCTCACTAGCGGGAGTCTACTTC
TRBV19	TRBJ1-5	NA	NA	CASSIYAGREQPQHF	TGTGCCAGTAGTATATATGCAGGAAGGGAACAGCCCCAGCATTTT
TRBV27	TRBJ1-2	NA	NA	CASRAAGGVGYGYTF	TGTGCCAGCAGAGCCGCGGGGGGAGTAGGCTATGGCTACACCTTC
TRBV28	TRBJ2-7	NA	NA	CASSSPSSWDPTYEQYF	TGTGCCAGCAGCTCTCCCAGCTCGTGGGACCCAACCTACGAGCAGTACTTC
TRBV18	TRBJ2-7	NA	TRBD2	CASSPPAPSGGLYEQYF	TGTGCCAGCTCACCCCCTGCCCCTAGCGGGGGTCTCTACGAGCAGTACTTC
TRBV30	TRBJ2-2	NA	NA	CAWSMGTGELFF	TGTGCCTGGAGTATGGGCACCGGGGAGCTGTTTTTT
TRBV19	TRBJ1-5	NA	NA	CARWNRDTLPANQPQHF	TGTGCCAGATGGAACCGGGACACGCTACCGGCCAATCAGCCCCAGCATTTT
TRBV11-3	TRBJ2-7	NA	NA	CASSLDSSRTYEQYF	TGTGCCAGCAGCTTAGATTCCAGCAGGACCTACGAGCAGTACTTC
TRBV6-1	TRBJ2-7	once	NA	CASRLGQAYEQYF	TGTGCCAGCAGGCTAGGACAAGCCTACGAGCAGTACTTC
TRBV7-9	TRBJ2-6	NA	TRBD2	CASTHQGASGVSGANVLTF	TGTGCCAGCACCCACCAAGGGGCTAGCGGGGTCTCTGGGGCCAACGTCCTGACTTTC
TRBV2	TRBJ2-5	NA	TRBD1	CASSAHTGQGQETQYF	TGTGCCAGCAGTGCCCACACCGGACAGGGACAAGAGACCCAGTACTTC
TRBV7-2	TRBJ1-5	NA	TRBD1	CASSLEDRGRGNQHF	TGTGCCAGCAGCTTAGAAGACAGGGGGCGTGGGAACCAGCATTTT
TRBV6-5	TRBJ2-5	NA	NA	CASSFQETQYF	TGTGCCAGCAGTTTCCAAGAGACCCAGTACTTC
TRBV5-4	TRBJ2-2	NA	NA	CASSSGTLNTGELFF	TGTGCCAGCAGCTCCGGGACACTTAACACCGGGGAGCTGTTTTTT
TRBV15	TRBJ1-1	NA	NA	CATSRAQGQEAFF	TGTGCCACCAGCAGAGCTCAAGGACAGGAAGCTTTCTTT
TRBV15	TRBJ2-1	NA	NA	CASRTNLYNEQFF	TGTGCCTCAAGGACAAACCTCTACAATGAGCAGTTCTTC
TRBV6-5	TRBJ1-1	NA	TRBD1	CASSYPSRGATEAFF	TGTGCCAGCAGTTACCCAAGCAGGGGGGCCACTGAAGCTTTCTTT
TRBV7-2	TRBJ2-5	once	NA	CASSLVSGVGETQYF	TGTGCCAGCAGCTTAGTATCCGGCGTTGGAGAGACCCAGTACTTC
TRBV18	TRBJ1-2	once	NA	CASSPVGWESTYGYTF	TGTGCCAGCTCACCAGTCGGGTGGGAATCAACCTATGGCTACACCTTC
TRBV29-1	TRBJ1-1	NA	NA	CSVVGLLGTEAFF	TGCAGCGTAGTGGGACTGTTGGGGACTGAAGCTTTCTTT